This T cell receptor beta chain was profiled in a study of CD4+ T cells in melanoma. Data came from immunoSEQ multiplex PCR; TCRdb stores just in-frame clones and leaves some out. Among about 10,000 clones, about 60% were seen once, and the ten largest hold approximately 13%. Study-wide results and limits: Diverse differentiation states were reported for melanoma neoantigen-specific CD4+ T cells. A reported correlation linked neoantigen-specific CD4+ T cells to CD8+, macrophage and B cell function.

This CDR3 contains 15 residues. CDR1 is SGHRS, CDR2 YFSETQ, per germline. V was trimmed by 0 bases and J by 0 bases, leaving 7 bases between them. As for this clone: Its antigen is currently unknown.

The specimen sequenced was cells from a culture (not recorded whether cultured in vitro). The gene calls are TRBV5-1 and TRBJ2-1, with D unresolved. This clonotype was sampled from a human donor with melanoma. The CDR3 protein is CASSLVGVSYNEQFF. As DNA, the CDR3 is TGCGCCAGCAGCTTGGTAGGAGTCTCCTACAATGAGCAGTTCTTC.